These T cell receptor beta chains were read from a single sample in a study of blood T cell repertoires in COVID-19. TCRdb keeps only in-frame clones here, not all; method: immunoSEQ multiplex PCR. Of about 89,000 clones in the sample, around three quarters were seen once. The source material was peripheral blood. The receptors shown here come from a woman aged 80 or over with acute or convalescent COVID-19. The CDR3 runs from the conserved cysteine through the conserved F or W. The D gene is left open where the match is weak. Clone size is given for some rows only: seen once, a few or many times, or a class if the clone is expanded.

d_gene: NA; abundance: once; j_gene: TRBJ2-7; v_gene: TRBV29-1; CDR3aa: CSATTGRSYEQYF; CDR3nt: TGCAGCGCAACTACAGGGAGATCCTACGAGCAGTACTTC
d_gene: NA; abundance: few; j_gene: TRBJ1-6; v_gene: TRBV5-1; CDR3aa: CASSLATQGYSPLHF; CDR3nt: TGCGCCAGCAGCTTGGCCACACAGGGCTATTCACCCCTCCACTTT
d_gene: NA; abundance: NA; j_gene: TRBJ1-1; v_gene: TRBV20-1; CDR3aa: CSSIRNTEAFF; CDR3nt: TGCAGTTCCATCAGGAACACTGAAGCTTTCTTT
d_gene: TRBD1; abundance: NA; j_gene: TRBJ1-6; v_gene: TRBV6-2/TRBV6-3; CDR3aa: CASSTGTGFSPLHF; CDR3nt: TGTGCCAGCAGTACCGGGACAGGGTTCTCACCCCTCCACTTT
d_gene: NA; abundance: NA; j_gene: TRBJ2-5; v_gene: TRBV25-1; CDR3aa: CASSVQGGQETQYF; CDR3nt: TGTGCCAGCAGTGTCCAGGGGGGACAAGAGACCCAGTACTTC
d_gene: NA; abundance: NA; j_gene: TRBJ2-7; v_gene: TRBV6-5; CDR3aa: CASSFTRRVGHEQYF; CDR3nt: TGTGCCAGCAGTTTTACCCGGCGGGTGGGCCACGAGCAGTACTTC
d_gene: TRBD2; abundance: NA; j_gene: TRBJ2-5; v_gene: TRBV9; CDR3aa: CASSPRPAGVLETQYF; CDR3nt: TGTGCCAGCAGCCCACGGCCAGCGGGAGTTCTAGAGACCCAGTACTTC
d_gene: TRBD1; abundance: NA; j_gene: TRBJ1-6; v_gene: TRBV5-1; CDR3aa: CASSQGQGFSNSPLHF; CDR3nt: TGCGCCAGCAGCCAGGGACAGGGGTTTTCTAATTCACCCCTCCACTTT
d_gene: NA; abundance: NA; j_gene: TRBJ1-1; v_gene: TRBV2; CDR3aa: CASRRELSGTEAFF; CDR3nt: TGTGCCAGCAGGAGGGAATTGTCGGGCACTGAAGCTTTCTTT
d_gene: NA; abundance: once; j_gene: TRBJ2-7; v_gene: TRBV10-3; CDR3aa: CAISEAGAPHEQYF; CDR3nt: TGTGCCATCAGTGAGGCGGGGGCCCCCCACGAGCAGTACTTC
d_gene: NA; abundance: once; j_gene: TRBJ1-5; v_gene: TRBV4-1; CDR3aa: CASSQDLFSGRPQHF; CDR3nt: TGCGCCAGCAGCCAAGATTTATTCTCGGGTCGGCCCCAGCATTTT
d_gene: TRBD1; abundance: NA; j_gene: TRBJ1-6; v_gene: TRBV20-1; CDR3aa: CSASGTGNSPLHF; CDR3nt: TGCAGTGCTAGTGGGACAGGGAATTCACCCCTCCACTTT
d_gene: NA; abundance: NA; j_gene: TRBJ2-2; v_gene: TRBV18; CDR3aa: CASSLTANTGELFF; CDR3nt: TGTGCCAGCTCATTGACAGCGAACACCGGGGAGCTGTTTTTT
d_gene: NA; abundance: NA; j_gene: TRBJ2-7; v_gene: TRBV18; CDR3aa: CASSPLGGEQYF; CDR3nt: TGTGCCAGCTCACCACTGGGGGGCGAGCAGTACTTC
d_gene: NA; abundance: NA; j_gene: TRBJ2-6; v_gene: TRBV3-1/TRBV3-2; CDR3aa: CASSQRYSGANVLTF; CDR3nt: TGTGCCAGCAGCCAGAGGTACTCTGGGGCCAACGTCCTGACTTTC